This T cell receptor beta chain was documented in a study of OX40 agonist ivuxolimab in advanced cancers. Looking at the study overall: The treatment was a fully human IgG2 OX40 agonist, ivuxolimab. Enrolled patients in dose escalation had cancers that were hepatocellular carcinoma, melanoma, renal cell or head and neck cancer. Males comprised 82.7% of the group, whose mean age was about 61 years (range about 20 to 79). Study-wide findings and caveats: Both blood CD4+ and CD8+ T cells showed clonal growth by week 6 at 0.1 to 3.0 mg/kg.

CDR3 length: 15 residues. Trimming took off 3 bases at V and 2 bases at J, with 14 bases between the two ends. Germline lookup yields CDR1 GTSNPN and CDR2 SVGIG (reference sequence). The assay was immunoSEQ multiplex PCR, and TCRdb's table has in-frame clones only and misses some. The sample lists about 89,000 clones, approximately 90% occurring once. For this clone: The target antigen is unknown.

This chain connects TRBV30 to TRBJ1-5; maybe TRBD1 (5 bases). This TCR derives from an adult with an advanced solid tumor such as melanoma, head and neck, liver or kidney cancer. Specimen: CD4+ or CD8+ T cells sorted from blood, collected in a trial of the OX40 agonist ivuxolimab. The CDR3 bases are TGTGCCTGGAGGGGGGAGGGTAAGGGCAATCAGCCCCAGCATTTT. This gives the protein CAWRGEGKGNQPQHF.